A single sample is the source of the 4 T cell receptor beta chains below, sequenced in a study of post-analysis software for immune sequencing data. Study-level results: A handful of TRBV segments appeared more often in patients than in controls, and TRBV5-6, TRBV5-1 and TRBV20-1 were among these.

What these receptors recognize is not known. TCR beta cDNA libraries included unique molecular identifiers. Via MiXCR, TCRdb re-called the PCR reads, giving one row per CDR3 protein. This table holds some 700,000 distinct CDR3 sequences, 55% to 60% found once. Material: blood. The receptors originated from a girl aged 2-10 years with multiple sclerosis.

This clonotype was counted only a few times. The genes are TRBV6-5 and TRBJ2-7, with TRBD1 matching 9 bases. This CDR3 is built from 15 residues. CDR1 is MNHEY and CDR2 is SVGAGI in the germline V gene. V gave up 4 bases and J gave up 0 bases; unmatched junction bases: 4. This chain's CDR3 is CASSSDRGGSYEQYF. The CDR3 nucleotides are TGTGCCAGCAGTTCCGACAGGGGGGGCTCCTACGAGCAGTACTTC.

V gene TRBV5-1 combines with J gene TRBJ2-3, with TRBD2 matching over 8 bases. Germline V gene data show CDR1 as SGHRS and CDR2 as YFSETQ. CDR3 length: 15 amino acids. V lost 2 bases and J lost 6; bases outside the gene matches: 8. The CDR3 DNA reads TGCGCCAGCAGCTTAGCCCAAGCGGGGGCGGATACGCAGTATTTT. Residues: CASSLAQAGADTQYF.

CDR3 bases: TGTGCCACCAGCAGAGATCGGACTAGCCGGGACACGCAGTATTTT. It translates to CATSRDRTSRDTQYF. This rearrangement joins TRBV15 to TRBJ2-3; TRBD2 matches at 8 bases. The V gene end was trimmed by 0 bases and the J gene end by 9 bases; junction bases not matched to a gene: 8. From germline, CDR1 is LNHNV and CDR2 YYDKDF (reference sequence). This CDR3 spans 15 amino acids.

The chain employs TRBV7-9 and TRBJ2-7, with 7 bases fitting TRBD1. The CDR3 has 19 amino acids. CDR1 and CDR2 (germline): SEHNR, FQNEAQ (reference sequence). The J segment lost 1 base and the V segment lost 5 bases, leaving 20 bases of the junction unmatched. CDR3 residues: CASSPPPEKRQGSSYEQYF. The CDR3 DNA reads as TGTGCCAGCAGCCCACCACCAGAAAAAAGACAGGGAAGTTCCTACGAGCAGTACTTC.